A few counts support the clone carrying this T cell receptor (beta chain). Its antigen is unknown. The sample's treatment: roughly nine-day PBMC culture with coronavirus spike peptide pools or control peptides (ViraFEST assay). Cultures of PBMCs, around 1.8 million per well, were set up with 7.5 to 10 IU/ml IL-2 and about 9.7 ug/ml peptide pools. The entry originates in a study of vaccination and CD4 T cells after COVID-19. Whole-study results and caveats: A comparatively limited set of convalescent patients was examined, with no early post-infection timepoints.

Sequencing of cultured CD4+ T cell DNA used the Oncomine TCR Beta short-read assay. Researchers extracted genomic DNA from CD4+ T cells that had been cultured. TCRdb re-analysed the PCR reads in MiXCR, keeping a single row per CDR3 protein. Of 4,000 to 6,000 distinct CDR3 sequences listed, 35% to 45% are singletons. The material sequenced was CD4+ T cells from blood, cultured in vitro. The clonotype was recovered from a human donor who had recovered from COVID-19.

The CDR3 here is CASSRGTDTEAFF. CDR3 coding DNA: TGCGCCAGCAGCCGCGGGACAGACACTGAAGCTTTCTTT. The chain combines TRBV4-3 with TRBJ1-1; 7 nucleotides align to TRBD1. The germline V gene encodes CDR1 LGHNA and CDR2 YSLEER. The CDR3 runs to 13 residues. V gave up 4 bases and J gave up 3 bases; unmatched junction bases: 2.